This T cell receptor beta chain was observed in a study of naive and memory T cell subsets (dated 2017 in TCRdb). Some background on the complete study: The figure summarizing the skin biopsy and whole blood samples listed about 10 blood donors, 7 tuberculin skin test biopsies and 3 saline control biopsies. PCR2 was typically performed as a SYBR Green qPCR that was stopped at a set threshold, although end-point PCR (around 6 cycles) could be used instead for low-input samples. Broader findings and caveats from the paper: The RNA-based method was acknowledged to be potentially sensitive to changes in TCR transcripts with T cell activation and differentiation.

At least ten counts were recorded for this clonotype. What this receptor recognizes is not known. Qualities for individual bases were not recorded, and no much larger clone is one base off. V and J are trimmed by 4 bases and 7 bases, and the gene matches miss 8 bases of the junction. From a lookup of the germline V gene, CDR1 and CDR2 are SNHLY and FYNNEI. The CDR3 contains 15 residues, cysteine and phenylalanine counted. Only CDR3 DNA remains: 45 bases, in frame from the first base. The library was prepared using 5' RACE. The ligated cDNA was amplified in four rounds of PCR with nested alpha and beta constant region primers together with the SP2 primer. For the blood and skin samples, TCR RNA was reverse transcribed with SuperScript IV using primers for the alpha and beta constant regions. An oligonucleotide carrying the Illumina SP2 primer and a UMI was ligated to the 3' end of the cDNA by means of T4 RNA ligase 1. The 12-nucleotide UMI was composed of two random hexamers separated by an eight-base spacer, which was included to prevent hairpin formation. From the second PCR onward, TCR alpha and beta chain libraries were processed separately and dual indexed for multiplexing. After pooling, the indexed libraries were analyzed by capillary electrophoresis and sequenced on either an Illumina MiSeq or NextSeq. PhiX DNA at roughly 4.5-7% was spiked into libraries to increase base diversity and improve cluster recognition. As for the authors' bioinformatics: Demultiplexor took UMIs from read 2, joined the UMIs to the TCR sequence from read 1, and separated reads according to sample indices. V and J genes and V-J junctions were identified by Decombinator, which gave every TCR a five-part identifier that included V and J deletions. UMIs were used by Collapsinator to correct sequencing errors and PCR amplification heterogeneity, so that a UMI-based abundance was obtained for each TCR. Identifiers were converted to nucleotide sequence by CDR3Translator and translated to amino acids, and CDR3 regions were extracted on the basis of terminal motifs. Error-corrected counts of alpha and beta TCRs from blood and skin were compared after being normalized to the amount of input RNA. The public reads were reanalyzed by TCRdb: fastp trimming at Q25, MiXCR alignment, in-frame beta chains only. For every CDR3 protein sequence, its rows merge into one entry that carries the most common genes and DNA. TCRdb, not the authors, supplied the V and J calls. The sample has approximately 58,000 distinct CDR3 sequences on record, over 7% of them singletons. The ten largest account for around 9.6% of the sample.

Using 3' ligation of a UMI-containing oligonucleotide to TCR cDNA, the study laid out a robust and sensitive protocol to amplify, sequence and analyze TCRs. For whole blood analysis, 2.5 ml of peripheral blood was collected from healthy adult volunteers into Tempus tubes, and RNA was extracted following the manufacturer's instructions. Total RNA, without cell sorting, was DNase treated with RQ1 DNase before reverse transcription, targeting roughly 1 to 1,100 ng input. To check how robust the pipeline was in samples where T cells make up a minority population, libraries were built from skin biopsies and whole blood.

The sequence was collected from a male donor in good health. The sequence links TRBV2 to TRBJ2-1; TRBD2 fits 9 bases in the junction. The CDR3 protein sequence reads: CASSAPGLADNEQFF. The sequenced DNA is TGTGCCAGCAGTGCTCCGGGACTAGCCGATAATGAGCAGTTCTTC. The full variable domain, with segments outside the CDR3 supplied by the reference TRBV2 and TRBJ2-1 proteins, appears as EPEVTQTPSHQVTQMGQEVILRCVPISNHLYFYWYRQILGQKVEFLVSFYNNEISEKSEIFDDQFSVERPDGSNFTLKIRSTKLEDSAMYFCASSAPGLADNEQFFGPGTRLTVL.